Shown below are 10 T cell receptor beta chains from a single sample sequenced in a study of shared clonotypes between healthy human individuals. Clones were read by immunoSEQ multiplex PCR, and TCRdb kept only the in-frame ones, dropping some. The sample has roughly 450,000 clones; more than 65% are singletons. The sequencing sample was made of PBMCs. These receptors were obtained from a middle-aged woman in good health. Some clones in this sample may be carry-over from other donors' samples.

This clone came up once. The same CDR3 also results from other DNA sequences found in this sample. The V gene is TRBV18, the J gene TRBJ2-7; D call uncertain. In germline, CDR1 is KGHSH, CDR2 LQKENI. V lost 3 bases to trimming and J lost 0 bases, with 3 bases between them. The CDR3 spans 12 residues. The CDR3 DNA reads as TGTGCCAGCTCACCGACCTCCTACGAGCAGTACTTC. Its translation: CASSPTSYEQYF. Full variable domain (outside the CDR3, taken from reference TRBV18 and TRBJ2-7): NAGVMQNPRHLVRRRGQEARLRCSPMKGHSHVYWYRQLPEEGLKFMVYLQKENIIDESGMPKERFSAEFPKEGPSILRIQQVVRGDSAAYFCASSPTSYEQYFGPGTRLTVT.

CDR3 DNA sequence: TGCAGCGTTGGTTGGCAGGTACGGACAGATACGCAGTATTTT. It translates to CSVGWQVRTDTQYF. This sequence joins TRBV29-1 and TRBJ2-3; D not certain. The V and J ends lost 4 bases and 3 bases respectively, with 14 bases between them. The CDR3 is 14 amino acids. Looked up from germline, CDR1 is SQVTM and CDR2 is ANQGSEA.

The rearrangement joins TRBV18 to TRBJ1-2; weak D call: TRBD1 (5 bases). The CDR3 is 15 residues long. Germline V CDR1 and CDR2: KGHSH, LQKENI. V was pared by 0 bases and J by 2 bases, with 10 bases between. In DNA, the CDR3 is TGTGCCAGCTCACCACCAGACAGAAGAAACTATGGCTACACCTTC. Translation: CASSPPDRRNYGYTF. The full variable domain, in which reference TRBV18 and TRBJ1-2 provide the parts outside the CDR3, is NAGVMQNPRHLVRRRGQEARLRCSPMKGHSHVYWYRQLPEEGLKFMVYLQKENIIDESGMPKERFSAEFPKEGPSILRIQQVVRGDSAAYFCASSPPDRRNYGYTFGSGTRLTVV.

This chain joins TRBV5-1 and TRBJ1-2, with TRBD1 as a possible D gene (5 bases). V was cut by 5 bases and J by 4 bases, with 9 bases left in between. Germline CDR1 is SGHRS and CDR2 is YFSETQ. This CDR3 has 12 amino acids. In DNA form, the CDR3 reads TGCGCCAGCAGGCAGGGTGCCTATGGCTACACCTTC. It specifies CASRQGAYGYTF.

The sample holds one count of this clone. The chain joins TRBV6-1 to TRBJ2-7, with 7 bases that match TRBD2. CDR3 length equals 15 residues. CDR1 and CDR2 (germline): MNHNS, SASEGT. Trimming removed 7 bases from V and 3 bases from J; junction bases left unmatched: 12. The CDR3 reads CASKAGMSGVYEQYF. The CDR3 DNA reads as TGTGCCAGCAAAGCGGGAATGAGTGGCGTCTACGAGCAGTACTTC.

In its sample, this clone was seen a few times. The chain links TRBV7-2 to TRBJ2-7, with TRBD2 as a possible D gene (5 bases). The V gene's germline CDR1 is SGHTA and CDR2 FQGNSA. The CDR3 totals 14 residues. V dropped 1 base and J dropped 1 base, with 8 bases sitting between them. As DNA, the CDR3 is TGTGCCAGCAGCTTAGACGGGAAATCCTACGAGCAGTACTTC. This encodes CASSLDGKSYEQYF.

The chain uses TRBV9 and TRBJ2-1, with 8 bases fitting TRBD2. This CDR3 has 14 amino acids. V was clipped by 3 bases and J by 7 bases; unmatched bases: 6. From germline, CDR1 is SGDLS and CDR2 YYNGEE. The CDR3 DNA sequence: TGTGCCAGCAGCGGGGAGACTAGCGTGAATGAGCAGTTCTTC. As protein: CASSGETSVNEQFF. The full variable domain, rest sourced from reference TRBV9 and TRBJ2-1, is DSGVTQTPKHLITATGQRVTLRCSPRSGDLSVYWYQQSLDQGLQFLIQYYNGEERAKGNILERFSAQQFPDLHSELNLSSLELGDSALYFCASSGETSVNEQFFGPGTRLTVL.

This chain connects TRBV11-3 to TRBJ2-1, with a weak D call TRBD2 (6 bases). From germline, CDR1 is SGHNT and CDR2 YENEEA. V was shortened by 5 bases and J by 0 bases, with 17 bases between the two germline ends. The CDR3 is 17 amino acids. This CDR3 is CASSRGSGVGSYNEQFF. The CDR3, as DNA: TGTGCCAGCAGCCGTGGGTCGGGGGTTGGCTCCTACAATGAGCAGTTCTTC.

The rearrangement links TRBV10-3 to TRBJ2-1; no clear D. Germline CDR1 and CDR2: ENHRY and SYGVKD. Trimming took off 0 bases at V and 8 bases at J, with 8 bases between the two ends. This CDR3 is 13 amino acids long. The CDR3 sequence is CAISESVTYEQFF. For the CDR3, the DNA is TGTGCCATCAGTGAGTCGGTGACTTATGAGCAGTTCTTC.

This chain links TRBV11-2 with TRBJ2-1; D remains unclear. V lost 2 bases and J 0 bases, leaving 11 bases between the germline ends. The CDR3 runs to 16 residues. Germline lookup yields CDR1 SGHAT and CDR2 FQNNGV. Here the CDR3 reads CASSLMAVGSYNEQFF. The CDR3 DNA follows: TGTGCCAGCAGCTTAATGGCGGTCGGCTCCTACAATGAGCAGTTCTTC.